This note documents a single T cell receptor (beta chain) sequence. The antigen remains undetermined. This specimen comes from a study of cytomegalovirus exposure and HLA in healthy donors. Study findings and constraints: Rarity held for most TCR sequences, but there were some public TCRs that occurred in many donors.

The junction had 12 bases not matched to a gene; V was cut back by 5 bases and J by 9 bases. Germline CDR1 is SGHTA and CDR2 is FQGTGA. CDR3 length: 16 residues. The PCR employed 60 Vbeta primers together with 13 Jbeta primers. Measured with immunoSEQ multiplex PCR; TCRdb has only the in-frame clones, and not every one. The data show 110,000 to 150,000 clones, 60% to 80% seen once. The sequenced material came from PBMCs. This chain connects TRBV7-3 to TRBJ1-6; 8 nucleotides line up with TRBD1. The TCR was taken from a woman in her 30s in good health and CMV-seronegative. The DNA of the CDR3 is TGTGCCAGCAGCGACACAGCAGGGGGCAGAAGTTCACCCCTCCACTTT. Amino acids: CASSDTAGGRSSPLHF.